A single sample gave rise to the 10 T cell receptor beta chains below, sequenced in a study of cytomegalovirus exposure and HLA in healthy donors. Both 60 Vbeta primers and 13 Jbeta primers went into the PCR. Assay used: immunoSEQ multiplex PCR; TCRdb lists only in-frame clones, some missing. The sample lists some 160,000 clones; more than 80% were seen once. The sample consisted of PBMCs. These receptors were collected from a woman between 40 and 50 years old in good health and CMV-seropositive.

The V and J genes are TRBV4-2 and TRBJ2-5; 11 nucleotides align to TRBD2. Germline values: CDR1 LGHNA, CDR2 YNFKEQ. This CDR3 region has 19 residues. After removal of 0 bases from V and 4 bases from J, the junction contained 13 bases not matched to a gene. In DNA, the CDR3 is TGTGCCAGCAGCCAAGAATCTCGACTAGCGGGGAGGCGGGGAGAGACCCAGTACTTC. It translates to CASSQESRLAGRRGETQYF.

The sample holds a few counts of this clone. J is TRBJ2-3 and V is TRBV5-1; D is undetermined. The CDR3 extends over 14 amino acids. Germline V lookup: CDR1 SGHRS, CDR2 YFSETQ. Trimming stripped 1 base from V and 3 bases from J, with 9 bases between. The CDR3 is CASSLIASTDTQYF. Written as DNA, the CDR3 is TGCGCCAGCAGCTTGATCGCTAGTACAGATACGCAGTATTTT.

The rearrangement links TRBV18 to TRBJ1-4; the D gene is possibly TRBD1 (6 bases). The CDR3 spans 14 residues. Trimming left V 3 bases short and J 6 bases short, with 11 bases between. The germline CDR1 and CDR2 sequences are KGHSH and LQKENI. CDR3 loop: CASSPQGRHEKLFF. DNA for the CDR3: TGTGCCAGCTCACCTCAGGGGCGGCATGAAAAACTGTTTTTT.

The rearrangement uses TRBV10-3 and TRBJ1-1, with 8 bases fitting TRBD1. V shed 9 bases, J shed 1 base, and the junction held 4 bases outside the gene matches. The CDR3 sequence is 13 residues long. Germline CDR1 reads ENHRY; CDR2 reads SYGVKD. The CDR3 region is CAIHTGGNTEAFF. In DNA form, the CDR3 reads TGTGCCATACATACAGGGGGGAACACTGAAGCTTTCTTT.

This clone has only a few counts. The chain employs TRBV27 and TRBJ1-2; D may be TRBD1 (6 bases). V gave up 5 bases and J gave up 4 bases, with 14 bases separating them. This CDR3 contains 14 residues. CDR1 is MNHEY and CDR2 is SMNVEV in the germline V gene (reference sequence). CDR3 coding DNA: TGTGCCAGCAGTAGAGAGACAGGCTCCTATGGCTACACCTTC. This gives the protein CASSRETGSYGYTF.

With regard to this clone: The sample contains more than one DNA sequence encoding this CDR3. The rearrangement links TRBV14 to TRBJ1-1; tentatively, D is TRBD1 (5 bases). CDR1 and CDR2 from the germline V gene are SGHDN and FVKESK. The CDR3 runs to 14 residues. The V gene lost 4 bases and the J gene lost 4 bases, with 13 bases spanning the gap. DNA of the CDR3: TGTGCCAGCAGCCTCGGGGCGGGAGTCACTGAAGCTTTCTTT. Translation: CASSLGAGVTEAFF. Supplemented by reference TRBV14 and TRBJ1-1, the full variable domain reads EAGVTQFPSHSVIEKGQTVTLRCDPISGHDNLYWYRRVMGKEIKFLLHFVKESKQDESGMPNNRFLAERTGGTYSTLKVQPAELEDSGVYFCASSLGAGVTEAFFGQGTRLTVV.

The chain couples TRBV6-1 to TRBJ2-2; 7 nucleotides align to TRBD1. V gave up 6 bases and J gave up 6 bases; unmatched junction bases: 7. Germline CDR1 and CDR2: MNHNS and SASEGT. The CDR3 is 14 residues long. Here the CDR3 DNA reads TGTGCCAGCAGGAAACAGGGGTATCCCGGGGAGCTGTTTTTT. It codes for CASRKQGYPGELFF.

This chain uses TRBV5-1 with TRBJ2-7; D may be TRBD2 (6 bases). The length of the CDR3 is 15 residues. Germline CDR1 SGHRS, CDR2 YFSETQ. The V end lost 4 bases, the J end lost 2 bases, and 16 bases lay between the germline ends. Here the CDR3 DNA reads TGCGCCAGCAGCCAGCGCGGGGCGCCTACCTACGAGCAGTACTTC. It yields the protein CASSQRGAPTYEQYF.

The chain uses TRBV2 and TRBJ1-3; D is uncertain. CDR1 is SNHLY, CDR2 FYNNEI, per germline. Trimming removed 8 bases at V and 4 bases at J, with 12 bases between. The CDR3 sequence is 13 residues long. CDR3 DNA sequence: TGTGCCAGCTCGCCAACTCCCGGAAACACCATATATTTT. It translates to CASSPTPGNTIYF.

This clone came up once. CDR3 loop: CASSLGQTASYEQYF. The CDR3 DNA is TGCGCCAGCAGCTTGGGTCAGACAGCCTCCTACGAGCAGTACTTC. This chain uses TRBV5-1 with TRBJ2-7; D might be TRBD1 (5 bases). The germline V gene encodes CDR1 SGHRS and CDR2 YFSETQ. V lost 0 bases and J lost 0, with 10 bases in between. The CDR3 is 15 amino acids.